Shown below are 10 T cell receptor beta chains from a single sample sequenced in a study of cytomegalovirus exposure and HLA in healthy donors. In the PCR, 60 Vbeta and 13 Jbeta primers were used. Clones were read by immunoSEQ multiplex PCR, and TCRdb kept only the in-frame ones, dropping some. Of about 130,000 clones in the sample, about 81% were seen once. Sequenced material: PBMCs. The receptors shown here come from a woman younger than 45 in good health and CMV-seronegative.

This clone was seen once. The chain links TRBV15 to TRBJ2-3; TRBD2 agrees at 9 bases. The CDR3 sequence is 17 residues long. Germline CDR1 reads LNHNV; CDR2 reads YYDKDF (reference sequence). Unmatched junction bases numbered 6, after V lost 0 bases and J lost 2 bases. For the CDR3, the DNA is TGTGCCACCAGCAGAGATCGGGGCGGGAGGGCCACAGATACGCAGTATTTT. Translating it yields CATSRDRGGRATDTQYF.

The chain joins TRBV11-3 to TRBJ1-6; 7 bases are a match to TRBD1. The ends lost 2 bases at V and 0 bases at J; junction bases unmatched: 10. The germline gives CDR1 SGHNT, CDR2 YENEEA. This CDR3 is built from 19 residues. CDR3 bases: TGTGCCAGCAGCTTATGCGGGACAGTCCTCAGCTCCTATAATTCACCCCTCCACTTT. It translates to CASSLCGTVLSSYNSPLHF. The full variable domain, completed using reference TRBV11-3 and TRBJ1-6, is EAGVVQSPRYKIIEKKQPVAFWCNPISGHNTLYWYLQNLGQGPELLIRYENEEAVDDSQLPKDRFSAERLKGVDSTLKIQPAELGDSAVYLCASSLCGTVLSSYNSPLHFGNGTRLTVT.

The V gene is TRBV27, the J gene TRBJ2-7, with 8 nucleotides matching TRBD2. Losses at the gene ends were 5 bases for V and 7 bases for J; bases not matched to a gene: 10. Germline V CDR1 and CDR2: MNHEY, SMNVEV (reference sequence). The CDR3 totals 14 residues. DNA for the CDR3: TGTGCCAGCAGTCCGGGGACTGGGACTAGGGAGCAGTACTTC. Translated, it gives CASSPGTGTREQYF.

This clone occurred once. The chain couples TRBV21-1 to TRBJ2-5; the table's D call of TRBD1 was not tested on the DNA. TRBV21-1 is a pseudogene segment. CDR3 length: 15 residues. Here the CDR3 reads CASSNHSQGRETQYF. The DNA for the CDR3 is TGTGCCAGCAGCAACCACTCCCAGGGGCGGGAGACCCAGTACTTC.

The chain is built from TRBV4-3 and TRBJ1-5; D gene uncertain. There are 14 residues in the CDR3. CDR1 and CDR2 (germline): LGHNA, YSLEER. The V end was cut by 4 bases, the J end by 4 bases, with 11 bases between. CDR3 nucleotides: TGCGCCAGCAGCCGGACCCCGGGAAATCAGCCCCAGCATTTT. It specifies CASSRTPGNQPQHF.

This clone was counted a few times. The chain links TRBV7-9 to TRBJ1-1, with TRBD1 identical over 9 bases. The V segment lost 5 bases and the J segment 3 bases; nucleotides outside the gene matches: 19. Germline CDR1 and CDR2: SEHNR and FQNEAQ (reference sequence). The CDR3 loop spans 19 amino acids. The CDR3 DNA is TGTGCCAGCAGCCTCCTCAGAGCTAAGACAGGGGGTTGGGACACTGAAGCTTTCTTT. It translates to CASSLLRAKTGGWDTEAFF.

Concerning this clone itself: Germline is not matched at one junction end, which may reflect a read error. V is TRBV20-1 and J is TRBJ2-1, with 7 positions matching TRBD1. The CDR3 contains 11 residues. CDR1 is DFQATT, CDR2 SNEGSKA, per germline (reference sequence). The CDR3 loop is CSARDKGTVLF. In nucleotides, the CDR3 is TGCAGTGCTAGAGATAAGGGGACAGTACTCTTC.

CDR3 protein: CASSQRWPANTGELFF. The CDR3 nucleotides are TGTGCCAGCAGCCAGCGGTGGCCAGCGAACACCGGGGAGCTGTTTTTT. This chain connects TRBV4-2 to TRBJ2-2; D not certain. CDR1 is LGHNA, CDR2 YNFKEQ, per germline. The CDR3 runs 16 residues. Trimming pared 3 bases from V and 0 bases from J, leaving 11 bases between.

This rearrangement joins TRBV7-8 to TRBJ1-1, with D tentatively TRBD1 (6 bases). The V gene's germline CDR1 is SGHVS and CDR2 FQNEAQ. V was cut by 0 bases and J by 5 bases, with 13 bases left in between. The CDR3 is 15 residues long. CDR3 DNA sequence: TGTGCCAGCAGCTTAGCCGCGAGGGGGTGGACTGAAGCTTTCTTT. Translation gives CASSLAARGWTEAFF.

The CDR3 DNA reads as TGTGCCAGTAGTATAGATCAGGGGGACTTTTATAGCAATCAGCCCCAGCATTTT. It yields the protein CASSIDQGDFYSNQPQHF. The rearrangement joins TRBV19 to TRBJ1-5, with 7 bases that match TRBD1. This CDR3 is built from 18 residues. From germline, CDR1 is LNHDA and CDR2 SQIVND (reference sequence). Trimming at V came to 0 bases and at J to 0 bases, leaving 8 bases not matched to a gene. Full variable domain (remainder filled in from reference TRBV19 and TRBJ1-5): DGGITQSPKYLFRKEGQNVTLSCEQNLNHDAMYWYRQDPGQGLRLIYYSQIVNDFQKGDIAEGYSVSREKKESFPLTVTSAQKNPTAFYLCASSIDQGDFYSNQPQHFGDGTRLSIL.